This T cell receptor (beta chain) was observed in a study of healthy donors' naive CD4 and CD8 T cells. The CDR3 contains 13 residues. The V gene's germline CDR1 is SQVTM and CDR2 ANQGSEA. The germline V and J ends were trimmed by 7 bases and 4 bases, with 14 bases remaining between them. TCR libraries were built from about 500 ng of total RNA by linear amplification. Each CDR3 protein gets one entry after TCRdb re-called the reads with MiXCR. The repertoire holds approximately 180,000 distinct CDR3 sequences, with around three quarters as singletons. The origin of this receptor is a pool of human donors in good health; the sample pools cells from several healthy donors. The chain joins TRBV29-1 to TRBJ1-3; TRBD1 might be the D (6 bases). Sequencing was performed on naive CD4+ and CD8+ T cells sorted from blood, pooled from several donors. The CDR3 sequence: CSAGGTIGNTIYF. The CDR3 DNA reads as TGCAGCGCCGGAGGGACAATCGGAAACACCATATATTTT.